The entry that follows covers one TCR beta chain sequence. Its matching antigen is unknown. This PCR relied on a set of 60 Vbeta primers and 13 Jbeta primers. Profiled with immunoSEQ multiplex PCR; TCRdb holds only in-frame clones, not every one. The repertoire has roughly 140,000 clones, about 82% of them found once; the top ten carry roughly 3.4%. This sample was included in a study of cytomegalovirus exposure and HLA in healthy donors. Study-wide results and limits: Overall, some 160 TCR beta chains were annotated as cytomegalovirus-associated.

At the time of sampling, donors were nominally healthy, though unrecorded immune exposures were likely. Material for sequencing was PBMCs. This TCR derives from a male donor in good health and CMV-seronegative.

CDR3 loop: CASSQGASGRRYADTQYF. The CDR3 DNA reads TGCGCCAGCAGCCAGGGGGCTAGCGGGAGGCGATATGCAGATACGCAGTATTTT. This sequence joins TRBV4-3 and TRBJ2-3, with 11 bases matching TRBD2. CDR1 is LGHNA, CDR2 YSLEER, per germline. CDR3 length equals 18 residues. The V gene end was trimmed by 3 bases and the J gene end by 4 bases; junction bases not matched to a gene: 12.